This note documents a single T cell receptor beta chain sequence. The antigen remains undetermined. The germline V gene encodes CDR1 SGHNT and CDR2 YYREEE (reference sequence). The ends were cut back, 1 base at V and 2 bases at J, with 13 bases in the middle. The CDR3 runs 15 residues. The data were obtained in a study of T cell responses to AZD1222 COVID-19 vaccine. Only in-frame clones appear in the TCRdb table, and some are missing; sequencing was by immunoSEQ multiplex PCR. The sample lists 150,000 or so clones, around 90% seen once, with about 1% in the top ten. Study-wide findings and caveats: Nearly half of spike-specific TCRs reportedly target unmutated variant regions. There were mostly white British donors and more females than males, and clonal diversity was possibly underestimated.

This sequence joins TRBV5-4 and TRBJ2-7; no clear D gene. The sequence derives from an adult who received the AZD1222 COVID-19 vaccine. The specimen was peripheral blood, collected 28 days after the second AZD1222 dose. CDR3 nucleotides: TGTGCCAGCAGCTTGCGTCAGGATCCTACCTACGAGCAGTACTTC. It is translated as CASSLRQDPTYEQYF.